The 12 T cell receptor beta chains listed next were all sequenced from one sample in a study of shared clonotypes between healthy human individuals. Clones were read by immunoSEQ multiplex PCR, and TCRdb kept only the in-frame ones, dropping some. The sample holds some 1,100,000 clones; 78% are singletons and the top ten take approximately 0.52%. Material for sequencing was memory CD4+ T cells from PBMCs. Subset here: CD45RA-negative fraction. These receptors all come from a man between 18 and 29 years old in good health. Some clones in this sample may be carry-over from other donors' samples.

In its sample, this clone was seen a few times. J is TRBJ2-3 and V is TRBV11-2; D remains unclear. The CDR3 has 13 residues. Germline-derived CDR1 and CDR2 are SGHAT and FQNNGV. Deletions cut 6 bases from V and 2 bases from J, with 9 bases between. As DNA, the CDR3 is TGTGCCAGCAGACCCAGACCCACAGATACGCAGTATTTT. Translating gives CASRPRPTDTQYF.

The CDR3 region has the DNA TGTGCCAGCAGTGGGACTAGGGTAGGATCCGGGGAGCTGTTTTTT. Protein: CASSGTRVGSGELFF. V usage is TRBV6-1 and J usage is TRBJ2-2, with 7 nucleotides matching TRBD2. Trimming at V came to 4 bases and at J to 6 bases, leaving 8 bases not matched to a gene. CDR3 length equals 15 residues. Germline V gives CDR1 MNHNS, CDR2 SASEGT.

This chain uses TRBV28 with TRBJ1-2; possible D gene TRBD1, 5 bases. This CDR3 is 13 amino acids long. Per germline, CDR1 MDHEN and CDR2 SYDVKM. V lost 3 bases, J lost 7 bases, and 12 bases lay in between. The DNA of the CDR3 is TGTGCCAGCAGTTTGTGGGGGACCAGTGGCTACACCTTC. It yields the protein CASSLWGTSGYTF.

V gene TRBV19 combines with J gene TRBJ2-2; tentative D call: TRBD1 (5 bases). Per germline, CDR1 LNHDA and CDR2 SQIVND (reference sequence). The CDR3 totals 15 residues. V was trimmed by 0 bases and J by 7 bases, leaving 12 bases between them. CDR3 nucleotide sequence: TGTGCCAGTAGTATAGATGGCAGGGCTATCGGGGAGCTGTTTTTT. This codes for CASSIDGRAIGELFF.

This clone has a handful of counts. This chain uses TRBV2 with TRBJ1-2; weak D call: TRBD1 (5 bases). CDR1 is SNHLY and CDR2 is FYNNEI in the germline V gene. CDR3 size: 13 residues. Trimming removed 4 bases from V and 7 bases from J, with 13 bases in between. CDR3 sequence reads: CASSAREVGGYTF. CDR3 nucleotide sequence: TGTGCCAGCAGTGCCAGGGAAGTGGGTGGCTACACCTTC.

The chain links TRBV7-6 to TRBJ1-1; no clear D gene. Looked up from germline, CDR1 is SGHVS and CDR2 is FNYEAQ. The CDR3 is 13 amino acids. Between the trimmed V and J ends, which lost 5 bases and 1 base, there was a span of 8 bases. In DNA form, the CDR3 reads TGTGCCAGCAGCCAGGAGGGGAACACTGAAGCTTTCTTT. Amino acids: CASSQEGNTEAFF.

This clone was seen once. The genes are TRBV28 and TRBJ1-4, with D hard to call. CDR3 length: 13 residues. Germline values: CDR1 MDHEN, CDR2 SYDVKM. The V end was cut by 4 bases, the J end by 7 bases, with 10 bases between. In DNA, the CDR3 is TGTGCCAGCAGTTACCAGACGGCTGAAAAACTGTTTTTT. Its protein is CASSYQTAEKLFF.

This clone occurred many times. The genes are TRBV28 and TRBJ1-1; 7 bases agree with TRBD1. Germline CDR1 reads MDHEN; CDR2 reads SYDVKM. The CDR3 extends over 14 amino acids. Trimming took 3 bases from V and 0 from J; bases not matched to a gene: 1. CDR3 sequence reads: CASSFDRVNTEAFF. CDR3 nucleotide sequence: TGTGCCAGCAGTTTTGACAGGGTGAACACTGAAGCTTTCTTT.

This chain links TRBV14 with TRBJ2-6; 7 nucleotides agree with TRBD1. This CDR3 is 17 amino acids long. Germline lookup yields CDR1 SGHDN and CDR2 FVKESK. J lost 0 bases, V lost 2 bases, and 4 bases had no gene match. CDR3 bases: TGTGCCAGCAGCCAAAGACAGGGATTCTCTGGGGCCAACGTCCTGACTTTC. Amino acid sequence: CASSQRQGFSGANVLTF.

This clone was observed a few times. The chain links TRBV28 to TRBJ2-1; no firm D call. The CDR3 covers 12 residues. Looked up from germline, CDR1 is MDHEN and CDR2 is SYDVKM. V was clipped by 7 bases and J by 9 bases, with 13 bases between them. CDR3 protein: CASKIRESEQFF. The CDR3 DNA is TGTGCCAGCAAAATTCGCGAGAGTGAGCAGTTCTTC.

The V gene is TRBV7-9, the J gene TRBJ1-4; the D gene is possibly TRBD1 (5 bases). The CDR3 is made up of 14 amino acids. V was trimmed by 0 bases and J by 3 bases, leaving 5 bases between them. Germline CDR1 and CDR2: SEHNR and FQNEAQ (reference sequence). The CDR3, as DNA: TGTGCCAGCAGCTTAGCCAGGGCTAATGAAAAACTGTTTTTT. It yields the protein CASSLARANEKLFF.

A single count supports this clone. CDR3 nucleotide sequence: TGTGCCAGCAGACGGCCTCAGACGGTTACGGTCAATGAGCAGTTCTTC. Protein sequence: CASRRPQTVTVNEQFF. This chain connects TRBV6-6 to TRBJ2-1; D gene ambiguous. The CDR3 has 16 residues. V was cut by 6 bases and J by 6 bases, with 21 bases left in between. Per germline, CDR1 MNHNY and CDR2 SVGAGI (reference sequence).